One sample yielded the 13 T cell receptor beta chains listed below, sequenced in a study of T cells in Graves' hyperthyroidism and ophthalmopathy (dated by TCRdb to about 2019). Receptor amplification or capture employed multiplex PCR. Sequencing was performed on an Illumina HiSeq 2000. TCR beta CDR3 regions were amplified from RNA transcripts. For the first round of RT-PCR on the TCR CDR3, the HTBI primer set was used together with the Qiagen OneStep RT-PCR kit. TCRdb itself trimmed the public reads at Q25 with fastp, ran MiXCR and retained productive beta chains. A single entry per CDR3 protein holds the most common genes and DNA from its merged rows. Counted in this sample were over 250,000 distinct CDR3 sequences; around 20% of them appeared once. About 60% of the sample lies in the top ten. Source material: blood. The receptor source for this set is a young man with Graves' ophthalmopathy.

This clonotype was seen a handful of times. The genes are TRBV27 and TRBJ1-5; no definite D call. The CDR3 consists of 12 residues. The V end was cut by 4 bases, the J end by 2 bases, with 3 bases between. Germline-derived CDR1 and CDR2 are MNHEY and SMNVEV (reference sequence). The CDR3 DNA sequence: TGTGCCAGCAGTTCTGGCAATCAGCCCCAGCATTTT. Its translation is CASSSGNQPQHF.

The sample holds a few counts of this clonotype. This chain uses TRBV6-1 with TRBJ1-5; 7 nucleotides agree with TRBD1. V was pared by 7 bases and J by 3 bases, with 9 bases of the junction left unmatched. CDR3 length: 15 amino acids. Per the germline V gene, CDR1 is MNHNS and CDR2 is SASEGT. The chain's CDR3 is CASTDRDSINQPQHF. The CDR3 coding sequence is TGTGCCAGCACCGACCGGGACAGTATCAATCAGCCCCAGCATTTT.

The V call is TRBV7-2, the J call TRBJ2-5, with D possibly TRBD2 on 6 matching bases. The V end was cut by 5 bases, the J end by 5 bases, with 18 bases between. Per germline, CDR1 SGHTA and CDR2 FQGNSA. The CDR3 loop spans 15 amino acids. This CDR3 reads CASSLRGDPEETQYF. In nucleotides, the CDR3 is TGTGCCAGCAGCCTCCGCGGGGATCCCGAGGAGACCCAGTACTTC.

There are a few counts of this clonotype. The chain is built from TRBV2 and TRBJ1-5; D call uncertain. The germline V gene encodes CDR1 SNHLY and CDR2 FYNNEI. V lost 4 bases to trimming and J lost 5 bases, with 9 bases between them. The CDR3 runs to 13 residues. DNA for the CDR3: TGTGCCAGCAGTGGCCGGGGAGATCAGCCCCAGCATTTT. It yields the protein CASSGRGDQPQHF. The complete variable domain, with remaining parts taken from reference TRBV2 and TRBJ1-5, reads EPEVTQTPSHQVTQMGQEVILRCVPISNHLYFYWYRQILGQKVEFLVSFYNNEISEKSEIFDDQFSVERPDGSNFTLKIRSTKLEDSAMYFCASSGRGDQPQHFGDGTRLSIL.

This clonotype was detected only a few times. V gene TRBV28 combines with J gene TRBJ2-7; D is possibly TRBD1 (6 bases). The germline CDR1 and CDR2 sequences are MDHEN and SYDVKM. The CDR3 runs 14 residues. Trimming cost V 4 bases and J 7 bases, with 17 bases left between them. The CDR3 DNA reads as TGTGCCAGCAGTTCGCAGGGGCCCGTTTGGGAGCAGTACTTC. Protein sequence: CASSSQGPVWEQYF.

The rearrangement joins TRBV7-3 to TRBJ2-1; TRBD1 or TRBD2 may be the D gene (5 bases each). The germline V and J ends were trimmed by 5 bases and 7 bases, with 18 bases remaining between them. CDR3 length equals 15 residues. Looked up from germline, CDR1 is SGHTA and CDR2 is FQGTGA. CDR3 loop: CASSPGRDGRNEQFF. For the CDR3, the DNA is TGTGCCAGCAGCCCTGGCCGGGACGGAAGGAATGAGCAGTTCTTC.

This CDR3 is CASTSPTYEQYF. DNA for the CDR3: TGTGCCAGCACGTCCCCCACCTACGAGCAGTACTTC. V and J are TRBV27 and TRBJ2-7; D not certain. V lost 7 bases and J lost 2, with 9 bases in between. The CDR3 totals 12 residues. Per the germline V gene, CDR1 is MNHEY and CDR2 is SMNVEV (reference sequence).

This clonotype was seen a handful of times. The chain is built from TRBV5-1 and TRBJ2-2; 10 positions match TRBD2. The V gene's germline CDR1 is SGHRS and CDR2 YFSETQ. V lost 3 bases, J lost 2 bases, and 7 bases stayed unmatched. This CDR3 is built from 17 residues. Here the CDR3 DNA reads TGCGCCAGCAGCTGGTCTAGCGGGAGCCCAAACACCGGGGAGCTGTTTTTT. Translated: CASSWSSGSPNTGELFF.

This sequence joins TRBV7-9 and TRBJ2-7, with TRBD1 identical over 9 bases. The CDR3 loop spans 13 amino acids. Germline CDR1 SEHNR, CDR2 FQNEAQ (reference sequence). Trimming took 5 bases from V and 5 from J; bases not matched to a gene: 4. As DNA, the CDR3 is TGTGCCAGCAGCGAACAGGGGGCCCACGAGCAGTACTTC. It specifies CASSEQGAHEQYF.

This clonotype was detected ten times or more. J is TRBJ1-2 and V is TRBV3-1; D is perhaps TRBD1 (5 bases). Per the germline V gene, CDR1 is LGHDT and CDR2 is YNNKEL (reference sequence). The CDR3 loop spans 12 amino acids. Trimming removed 4 bases at V and 7 bases at J, with 10 bases between. The CDR3 DNA reads as TGTGCCAGCAGCCCGGGGCGCGGTGGCTACACCTTC. Encoded protein: CASSPGRGGYTF.

This clonotype was seen more than once but under ten times. V and J are TRBV11-2 and TRBJ2-5; possible D gene TRBD1, 6 bases. Between the trimmed V and J ends, which lost 1 base and 4 bases, there was a span of 16 bases. The CDR3 is made up of 16 amino acids. The germline V gene encodes CDR1 SGHAT and CDR2 FQNNGV. In DNA form, the CDR3 reads TGTGCCAGCAGCTTAGGTGGGACACCCGGGTCAGAGACCCAGTACTTC. Protein product: CASSLGGTPGSETQYF.

Only a few counts were recorded for this clonotype. This chain links TRBV5-1 with TRBJ1-4; possible D gene TRBD1, 5 bases. CDR1 is SGHRS and CDR2 is YFSETQ in the germline V gene. Trimming took off 4 bases at V and 5 bases at J, with 18 bases between the two ends. This CDR3 is 16 amino acids long. The CDR3 sequence is CASSASGLGENEKLFF. DNA for the CDR3: TGCGCCAGCAGCGCCTCCGGGTTAGGGGAGAATGAAAAACTGTTTTTT.

Notes on this clonotype: This may be a read error, as it is one base from a much larger clone. J is TRBJ2-4 and V is TRBV28; TRBD1 matches at 7 bases. There are 12 residues in the CDR3. In germline, CDR1 is MDHEN, CDR2 SYDVKM. In DNA form, the CDR3 reads TGTACCAGCAAGGGGGCATGGAACATTCAGTACTTC. Its protein product is CTSKGAWNIQYF. Full variable domain (outside the CDR3, taken from reference TRBV28 and TRBJ2-4): DVKVTQSSRYLVKRTGEKVFLECVQDMDHENMFWYRQDPGLGLRLIYFSYDVKMKEKGDIPEGYSVSREKKERFSLILESASTNQTSMYLCTSKGAWNIQYFGAGTRLSVL.